The 31 T cell receptor beta chains presented below share a single source sample, sequenced in a study of blood T cell repertoires in COVID-19. Using immunoSEQ multiplex PCR, the repertoire was profiled, and TCRdb retains in-frame clones only, with some absent. The sample lists tens of thousands of clones, about 83% occurring once. Sequencing was performed on peripheral blood. These receptors originate from a man between 65 and 85 years old with active COVID-19.

The chain is built from TRBV7-3 and TRBJ2-1; 8 nucleotides agree with TRBD1. The V gene end was trimmed by 5 bases and the J gene end by 2 bases; junction bases not matched to a gene: 14. This CDR3 is built from 18 residues. Germline V gene data show CDR1 as SGHTA and CDR2 as FQGTGA. As DNA, the CDR3 is TGTGCCAGCAGCGGAGGACAGGGTCAAGCCTTTGCCTACAATGAGCAGTTCTTC. Translated: CASSGGQGQAFAYNEQFF.

The chain links TRBV10-2 to TRBJ1-1; no clear D. The V end was cut by 2 bases, the J end by 1 base, with 8 bases between. There are 14 residues in the CDR3. CDR1 WSHSY and CDR2 SAAADI come from the germline V gene. In DNA, the CDR3 is TGCGCCAGCAGTGAGCCCAGTGAGAACACTGAAGCTTTCTTT. This translates into CASSEPSENTEAFF.

This chain connects TRBV6-5 to TRBJ1-2; 7 nucleotides match TRBD1. The CDR3 runs 12 residues. Germline trimming cut 6 bases from V and 4 bases from J; bases unmatched to any gene: 2. Germline CDR1 reads MNHEY; CDR2 reads SVGAGI. The CDR3 here is CASSRDSYGYTF. The CDR3 coding sequence is TGTGCCAGCAGCCGGGACAGCTATGGCTACACCTTC.

V usage is TRBV7-3 and J usage is TRBJ2-3; perhaps TRBD2 as D (7 bases). The CDR3 is 18 amino acids. The germline V gene encodes CDR1 SGHTA and CDR2 FQGTGA. Trimming shortened V by 0 bases and J by 3 bases, and 19 bases separated the two germline ends. The CDR3 region has the DNA TGTGCCAGCAGCTTAACCGCCGGAGGGGGGGGCGGGACAGATACGCAGTATTTT. It yields the protein CASSLTAGGGGGTDTQYF.

The V gene is TRBV18, the J gene TRBJ1-6, with a tentative D call TRBD1 (5 bases). Germline V gene data show CDR1 as KGHSH and CDR2 as LQKENI. The CDR3 is 15 residues long. Trimming took off 2 bases at V and 7 bases at J, with 12 bases between the two ends. For the CDR3, the DNA is TGTGCCAGCTCACCAACGGAGGGACGCAATTCACCCCTCCACTTT. It codes for CASSPTEGRNSPLHF.

J is TRBJ2-1 and V is TRBV4-2; 7 nucleotides line up with TRBD2. The germline gives CDR1 LGHNA, CDR2 YNFKEQ. Trimming at V came to 1 base and at J to 0 bases, leaving 6 bases not matched to a gene. This CDR3 is 17 amino acids long. In nucleotides, the CDR3 is TGTGCCAGCAGCCAAGGGGGCTCGGGGGGCTCCTACAATGAGCAGTTCTTC. Translated: CASSQGGSGGSYNEQFF.

CDR3 in amino acids: CASSTGTQVLWGYTF. The CDR3 region has the DNA TGTGCCAGCAGTACAGGGACACAAGTCCTCTGGGGCTACACCTTC. The J gene is TRBJ1-2, the V gene TRBV28; tentative D call: TRBD1 (6 bases). Germline V gene lookup returns CDR1 MDHEN and CDR2 SYDVKM. This CDR3 region has 15 residues. Deletions cut 5 bases from V and 8 bases from J, with 21 bases between.

In this sample, this clone turned up a few times. The chain is built from TRBV10-2 and TRBJ2-7; a possible D gene is TRBD2 (6 bases). The germline V and J ends were trimmed by 7 bases and 4 bases, with 14 bases remaining between them. Germline V CDR1 and CDR2: WSHSY, SAAADI. This CDR3 is built from 13 residues. CDR3 loop: CASNPGGRYEQYF. The CDR3 DNA is TGCGCCAGCAATCCGGGTGGGAGGTACGAGCAGTACTTC.

The chain is built from TRBV9 and TRBJ1-3, with TRBD1 as a possible D gene (5 bases). The CDR3 spans 18 residues. The germline V and J ends were trimmed by 4 bases and 0 bases, with 20 bases remaining between them. CDR1 is SGDLS and CDR2 is YYNGEE in the germline V gene. CDR3 loop: CASSPQIGGQLSGNTIYF. CDR3 coding DNA: TGTGCCAGCAGCCCCCAAATTGGCGGACAACTCTCTGGAAACACCATATATTTT.

This chain uses TRBV7-9 with TRBJ1-1; tentative D call: TRBD1 (6 bases). Germline lookup yields CDR1 SEHNR and CDR2 FQNEAQ (reference sequence). The ends were cut back, 5 bases at V and 6 bases at J, with 19 bases in the middle. The CDR3 runs 15 residues. CDR3 loop: CASSPSGRGSAEAFF. In DNA form, the CDR3 reads TGTGCCAGCAGCCCCAGCGGCAGGGGATCCGCTGAAGCTTTCTTT.

In this sample, this clone turned up once. The chain couples TRBV2 to TRBJ2-3; TRBD1 aligns across 10 bases. Germline-derived CDR1 and CDR2 are SNHLY and FYNNEI. Germline trimming cut 5 bases from V and 2 bases from J; bases unmatched to any gene: 7. The CDR3 is made up of 16 amino acids. The CDR3 loop reads CASSKRDRGITDTQYF. In DNA, the CDR3 is TGTGCCAGCAGTAAGAGGGACAGGGGAATCACAGATACGCAGTATTTT.

In nucleotides, the CDR3 is TGTGCCAGCAGCTTCCTGAACACCGGGGAGCTGTTTTTT. As protein: CASSFLNTGELFF. This chain links TRBV5-6 with TRBJ2-2; D gene ambiguous. V was clipped by 2 bases and J by 1 base, with 3 bases between them. The germline gives CDR1 SGHDT, CDR2 YYEEEE. The CDR3 runs 13 residues.

This chain uses TRBV27 with TRBJ2-2; 12 positions match TRBD2. CDR1 is MNHEY and CDR2 is SMNVEV in the germline V gene (reference sequence). This CDR3 has 15 amino acids. V trimming: 2 bases; J trimming: 8 bases; junction bases outside the gene matches: 3. CDR3 sequence reads: CASSLLAGGAGELFF. The CDR3 bases are TGTGCCAGCAGTTTACTAGCGGGGGGGGCGGGGGAGCTGTTTTTT.

The CDR3 nucleotides are TGTGCCAGCAGCTTAACAGAGAACTATGGCTACACCTTC. Translated, it gives CASSLTENYGYTF. The V and J genes are TRBV7-9 and TRBJ1-2; no clear D gene. V was pared by 2 bases and J by 2 bases, with 6 bases between. Germline CDR1 SEHNR, CDR2 FQNEAQ (reference sequence). The CDR3 is 13 amino acids.

This clone was observed a handful of times. This rearrangement joins TRBV6-5 to TRBJ2-7; 7 nucleotides align to TRBD1. Per germline, CDR1 MNHEY and CDR2 SVGAGI. V gave up 10 bases and J gave up 3 bases; unmatched junction bases: 9. This CDR3 has 13 amino acids. The CDR3 coding sequence is TGTGCCACCCGGACAGGAGATGGCTACGAGCAGTACTTC. This encodes CATRTGDGYEQYF.

The chain recombines TRBV11-2 with TRBJ2-1; 8 bases are a match to TRBD2. V was clipped by 8 bases and J by 4 bases; unmatched bases: 10. The CDR3 covers 15 residues. Germline lookup yields CDR1 SGHAT and CDR2 FQNNGV. CDR3 loop: CASSGKTSDYNEQFF. As DNA, the CDR3 is TGTGCCAGCTCCGGAAAGACTAGCGATTACAATGAGCAGTTCTTC.

This chain links TRBV28 with TRBJ2-3; D is perhaps TRBD2 (5 bases). Germline V gene data show CDR1 as MDHEN and CDR2 as SYDVKM. V lost 7 bases and J 3 bases, leaving 11 bases between the germline ends. The CDR3 is 13 residues long. In nucleotides, the CDR3 is TGTGCCAGCACCCTCGCGGGTACAGATACGCAGTATTTT. It yields the protein CASTLAGTDTQYF.

The chain joins TRBV5-1 to TRBJ1-1, with 9 bases fitting TRBD1. The CDR3 runs 12 residues. V was clipped by 8 bases and J by 3 bases; unmatched bases: 2. Germline CDR1 SGHRS, CDR2 YFSETQ. The CDR3 DNA is TGCGCCAGTAGGACAGGGGACACTGAAGCTTTCTTT. The encoded protein is CASRTGDTEAFF.

The V call is TRBV29-1, the J call TRBJ2-2; 8 bases match TRBD1. Germline-derived CDR1 and CDR2 are SQVTM and ANQGSEA. The CDR3 spans 14 residues. J lost 2 bases, V lost 7 bases, and 6 bases had no gene match. This chain's CDR3 is CSARDRINTGELFF. CDR3 bases: TGCAGCGCCCGGGACAGGATCAACACCGGGGAGCTGTTTTTT.

The chain combines TRBV2 with TRBJ2-3, with 9 bases lining up with TRBD2. Germline lookup yields CDR1 SNHLY and CDR2 FYNNEI. V lost 6 bases, J lost 1 base, and 5 bases stayed unmatched. CDR3 size: 15 residues. The CDR3, as DNA: TGTGCCAGCAGCTTAGCGGGAGCGGGCACAGATACGCAGTATTTT. Residues: CASSLAGAGTDTQYF.

The chain is built from TRBV27 and TRBJ2-1; TRBD2 matches 10 bases. CDR1 MNHEY and CDR2 SMNVEV come from the germline V gene (reference sequence). This CDR3 is built from 14 residues. The ends lost 2 bases at V and 8 bases at J; junction bases unmatched: 3. CDR3 bases: TGTGCCAGCAGTTTACAGCGGGGGGGCGATGAGCAGTTCTTC. Residues: CASSLQRGGDEQFF.

The sample holds one count of this clone. The V call is TRBV7-9, the J call TRBJ1-2, with 7 bases lining up with TRBD1. Germline V gives CDR1 SEHNR, CDR2 FQNEAQ (reference sequence). The CDR3 consists of 14 residues. Trimming took 5 bases from V and 1 from J; bases not matched to a gene: 4. This chain's CDR3 is CASSPGGVNYGYTF. The CDR3 DNA reads TGTGCCAGCAGCCCAGGGGGAGTTAACTATGGCTACACCTTC.

CDR3 residues: CASTVGGYTDTQYF. Here the CDR3 DNA reads TGTGCCAGCACTGTCGGGGGTTACACAGATACGCAGTATTTT. The rearrangement joins TRBV2 to TRBJ2-3, with D tentatively TRBD2 (6 bases). The CDR3 length is 14 residues. With 7 bases removed from V and 2 bases from J, the gap between germline ends came to 13 bases. CDR1 is SNHLY, CDR2 FYNNEI, per germline.

The chain combines TRBV10-2 with TRBJ2-3; D possibly corresponds to TRBD2 (6 bases). This CDR3 comprises 14 residues. V lost 5 bases, J lost 6 bases, and 15 bases lay in between. The V gene's germline CDR1 is WSHSY and CDR2 SAAADI. The chain's CDR3 is CASSYSARGDTQYF. CDR3 nucleotides: TGCGCCAGCAGTTATAGCGCTCGGGGGGATACGCAGTATTTT.

The chain has TRBV15 and TRBJ2-4; TRBD2 agrees at 13 bases. The CDR3 contains 16 residues. V shed 4 bases, J shed 6 bases, and the junction held 6 bases outside the gene matches. The germline V gene has CDR1 LNHNV and CDR2 YYDKDF (reference sequence). This CDR3 is CATSTGLAGARNIQYF. Here the CDR3 DNA reads TGTGCCACCAGCACAGGACTAGCGGGGGCGAGAAACATTCAGTACTTC.

This clone appeared a single time. V and J are TRBV29-1 and TRBJ2-2, with 7 bases that match TRBD2. CDR3 length: 12 residues. Germline V gives CDR1 SQVTM, CDR2 ANQGSEA. The junction had 0 bases not matched to a gene; V was cut back by 4 bases and J by 4 bases. The CDR3 loop is CSVGGGTGELFF. As DNA, the CDR3 is TGCAGCGTTGGCGGGGGCACCGGGGAGCTGTTTTTT.

The rearrangement links TRBV7-8 to TRBJ1-1; no definite D call. In germline, CDR1 is SGHVS, CDR2 FQNEAQ. V gave up 0 bases and J gave up 3 bases, with 8 bases separating them. The CDR3 is made up of 14 amino acids. CDR3: CASSLATAYTEAFF. The CDR3 DNA reads TGTGCCAGCAGCTTAGCTACAGCCTACACTGAAGCTTTCTTT. Full variable domain (rest looked up from reference TRBV7-8 and TRBJ1-1): GAGVSQSPRYKVAKRGQDVALRCDPISGHVSLFWYQQALGQGPEFLTYFQNEAQLDKSGLPSDRFFAERPEGSVSTLKIQRTQQEDSAVYLCASSLATAYTEAFFGQGTRLTVV.

J is TRBJ2-1 and V is TRBV2; no clear D. The CDR3 has 11 residues. In germline, CDR1 is SNHLY, CDR2 FYNNEI. The V end was cut by 4 bases, the J end by 8 bases, with 6 bases between. CDR3 in amino acids: CASSVGDEQFF. The CDR3 nucleotides are TGTGCCAGCAGTGTAGGAGATGAGCAGTTCTTC.

The chain has TRBV5-1 and TRBJ2-5, with a weak D call TRBD2 (6 bases). Germline CDR1 reads SGHRS; CDR2 reads YFSETQ. There are 13 residues in the CDR3. V lost 4 bases to trimming and J lost 2 bases, with 9 bases between them. The chain's CDR3 is CASSHGTQETQYF. As DNA, the CDR3 is TGCGCCAGCAGCCACGGGACTCAAGAGACCCAGTACTTC.

The chain links TRBV5-6 to TRBJ1-6, with 8 positions matching TRBD1. J gave up 9 bases and V 4 bases, and 9 bases lay outside the gene matches. The CDR3 sequence is 15 residues long. The V gene's germline CDR1 is SGHDT and CDR2 YYEEEE. The CDR3 region is CASSPRQGIRSPLHF. CDR3 DNA sequence: TGTGCCAGCAGCCCTAGACAGGGGATTCGTTCACCCCTCCACTTT.

CDR3 protein: CASRGRNQPQHF. CDR3 DNA: TGTGCCAGCAGGGGCAGGAATCAGCCCCAGCATTTT. The J gene is TRBJ1-5, the V gene TRBV12-3 or TRBV12-4; D unresolved. Between the trimmed V and J ends, which lost 6 bases and 4 bases, there was a span of 7 bases. This CDR3 region has 12 residues.